The clone carrying this TCR beta chain was seen many times. What it recognizes is unknown. A sample of blood taken at first hyperthyroidism diagnosis preceded any ophthalmopathy symptoms. The PBMCs were sourced from fresh peripheral blood (about 9.7 ml). This sample stems from a study of T cells in Graves' hyperthyroidism and ophthalmopathy. From RNA transcripts, TCR beta CDR3 regions were amplified. HTBI primers drove first-round RT-PCR of the TCR CDR3. Each CDR3 protein gets one entry after TCRdb re-called the multiplex PCR reads with MiXCR. The data show about 360,000 distinct CDR3 sequences, approximately 14% seen once. General study points: Appearing also in blood were most of the thyroid clonotypes expanded above 0.001. Before onset, ophthalmopathy was predicted by the model a median around 6.2 months earlier.

The CDR3 runs 15 residues. The J segment lost 4 bases and the V segment lost 6 bases, leaving 11 bases of the junction unmatched. This receptor was obtained from a woman aged 18 to 35 with Graves' hyperthyroidism that later progressed to Graves' ophthalmopathy. Sequenced sample: blood. J is TRBJ2-7 and V is TRBV12-3 or TRBV12-4, with 8 bases fitting TRBD1. CDR3 coding DNA: TGTGCCAGCAGCCAGCAGGGGGCATTGGCTTACGAGCAGTACTTC. Protein sequence: CASSQQGALAYEQYF.